Shown below are 19 T cell receptor beta chains from a single sample sequenced in a study of blood T cells in healthy people across ages (dated by TCRdb to the mid-2010s). Libraries were made using 5' RACE. TCRdb lists the instrument as Illumina HiSeq 2500. A second roughly 6 to 11 cycle PCR used a sample-barcoded 5' primer and a J-beta primer mix. TCRdb handled the public reads itself, with Q25 trimming in fastp and clone calling in MiXCR, and kept productive beta chains. All rows with the same CDR3 protein become a single entry with the most common DNA and genes. Counted in this sample were about 1.7 million distinct CDR3 sequences; 28% of them appeared once. Roughly 8% of the sample belongs to the ten largest clones. The sequenced material came from blood. These receptors originate from a woman aged 25-40 years in good health.

This rearrangement joins TRBV12-5 to TRBJ2-4; D unresolved. The CDR3 covers 13 residues. V was clipped by 0 bases and J by 13 bases, with 13 bases between them. Looked up from germline, CDR1 is LGHNT and CDR2 is FRNRAP. The CDR3 sequence: CASGLVSESAQYF. The CDR3 DNA follows: TGTGCTAGTGGTTTGGTGAGCGAGTCAGCACAGTACTTC.

V and J are TRBV20-1 and TRBJ2-1; 7 nucleotides match TRBD2. With V trimmed by 3 bases and J by 4 bases, 6 bases remained unmatched. Germline CDR1 and CDR2: DFQATT and SNEGSKA (reference sequence). The CDR3 is made up of 14 amino acids. The CDR3 DNA is TGCAGTGCTAGGGCCTCCGGGAGGTACAATGAGCAGTTCTTC. The encoded protein is CSARASGRYNEQFF.

This clonotype was found a few times. The gene calls are TRBV12-3 or TRBV12-4 and TRBJ1-2, with D possibly being TRBD1 (6 bases). This CDR3 spans 13 amino acids. With 6 bases removed from V and 4 bases from J, the gap between germline ends came to 12 bases. CDR3 amino acids: CASRSQGIYGYTF. In nucleotides, the CDR3 is TGTGCCAGCAGGTCTCAGGGGATCTATGGCTACACCTTC.

This clonotype was found a few times. The chain is built from TRBV12-3 or TRBV12-4 and TRBJ1-6, with D possibly matching TRBD1 (6 bases). The CDR3 has 12 amino acids. Trimming took off 3 bases at V and 11 bases at J, with 8 bases between the two ends. The CDR3 protein is CASSLGGPPLHF. The CDR3 DNA sequence: TGTGCCAGCAGTTTGGGGGGCCCACCCCTCCACTTT.

This clonotype has just a few counts. The chain recombines TRBV4-3 with TRBJ2-7; TRBD2 agrees at 11 bases. The length of the CDR3 is 19 residues. Per the germline V gene, CDR1 is LGHNA and CDR2 is YSLEER. Trimming cost V 0 bases and J 4 bases; bases outside gene matches: 14. The CDR3 here is CASSQDLPSVAGGQYEQYF. The CDR3 bases are TGCGCCAGCAGCCAAGATCTTCCGTCAGTAGCGGGAGGGCAATACGAGCAGTACTTC.

This clonotype was counted between two and nine times. The rearrangement links TRBV7-6 to TRBJ1-4, with 10 bases matching TRBD1. CDR1 and CDR2 (germline): SGHVS, FNYEAQ. J was trimmed by 3 bases and V by 5 bases; bases with no gene match: 6. The CDR3 runs 16 residues. The CDR3 spells CASSPGTGVSNEKLFF. As DNA, the CDR3 is TGTGCCAGCAGCCCGGGGACAGGGGTATCTAATGAAAAACTGTTTTTT. Combining the CDR3 with reference TRBV7-6 and TRBJ1-4 gives the whole variable domain GAGVSQSPRYKVTKRGQDVALRCDPISGHVSLYWYRQALGQGPEFLTYFNYEAQQDKSGLPNDRFSAERPEGSISTLTIQRTEQRDSAMYRCASSPGTGVSNEKLFFGSGTQLSVL.

The V and J genes are TRBV11-2 and TRBJ2-1; possibly TRBD2 for D (5 bases). The ends were cut back, 7 bases at V and 7 bases at J, with 20 bases in the middle. Germline V CDR1 and CDR2: SGHAT, FQNNGV. This CDR3 is built from 15 residues. CDR3 nucleotides: TGTGCCAGCACCCGTCCCGGAGAGGGTAGTAATGAGCAGTTCTTC. Amino acid sequence: CASTRPGEGSNEQFF.

The V gene is TRBV20-1, the J gene TRBJ2-1; possibly TRBD2 for D (6 bases). V dropped 4 bases and J dropped 4 bases, with 14 bases sitting between them. The CDR3 sequence is 14 residues long. Germline V gene data show CDR1 as DFQATT and CDR2 as SNEGSKA (reference sequence). The CDR3 DNA reads TGCAGTGCTACCCGGGACTCCAAATACAATGAGCAGTTCTTC. Translation: CSATRDSKYNEQFF.

This clonotype was seen at least ten times. The chain carries TRBV7-2 and TRBJ2-4; possibly TRBD1 for D (6 bases). This CDR3 has 15 amino acids. In germline, CDR1 is SGHTA, CDR2 FQGNSA. With 6 bases removed from V and 7 bases from J, the gap between germline ends came to 19 bases. As DNA, the CDR3 is TGTGCCAGCAGACCGCACCCCACAGGGTCTAACATTCAGTACTTC. It translates to CASRPHPTGSNIQYF.

The chain has TRBV18 and TRBJ1-1; D is unclear. Trimming removed 7 bases from V and 2 bases from J, with 20 bases in between. The CDR3 covers 16 residues. CDR1 and CDR2 (germline): KGHSH, LQKENI. CDR3 nucleotide sequence: TGTGCCAGCTTCCCATCCCAATTGGACGTTAACACTGAAGCTTTCTTT. Residues: CASFPSQLDVNTEAFF. The full variable domain, rest sourced from reference TRBV18 and TRBJ1-1, is NAGVMQNPRHLVRRRGQEARLRCSPMKGHSHVYWYRQLPEEGLKFMVYLQKENIIDESGMPKERFSAEFPKEGPSILRIQQVVRGDSAAYFCASFPSQLDVNTEAFFGQGTRLTVV.

This clonotype was recorded at least ten times. The chain's CDR3 is CASSLAAGAYEQYF. CDR3 sequence (DNA): TGTGCCAGCAGCTTAGCAGCGGGAGCCTACGAGCAGTACTTC. The chain recombines TRBV7-2 with TRBJ2-7; 8 bases are shared with TRBD2. The J segment lost 2 bases and the V segment lost 0 bases, leaving 0 bases of the junction unmatched. The CDR3 runs to 14 residues. CDR1 and CDR2 (germline): SGHTA, FQGNSA.

This clonotype was detected only a few times. As DNA, the CDR3 is TGCGCCAGCAGCCCGGCTCAGGGAAGGGCCTACAATGAGCAGTTCTTC. Translated, it gives CASSPAQGRAYNEQFF. The chain joins TRBV5-1 to TRBJ2-1; D possibly corresponds to TRBD1 (5 bases). This CDR3 comprises 16 residues. The germline V and J ends were trimmed by 4 bases and 2 bases, with 16 bases remaining between them. Per germline, CDR1 SGHRS and CDR2 YFSETQ.

V and J are TRBV20-1 and TRBJ1-5, with D unresolved. Trimming took off 3 bases at V and 0 bases at J, with 9 bases between the two ends. Germline V gives CDR1 DFQATT, CDR2 SNEGSKA (reference sequence). The CDR3 runs 14 residues. Here the CDR3 reads CSASQSYSNQPQHF. CDR3 DNA: TGCAGTGCTAGCCAGAGCTATAGCAATCAGCCCCAGCATTTT.

Note on this clonotype: Just one base apart from a much larger clone, this may be a read error. V is TRBV29-1 and J is TRBJ2-1; TRBD2 matches 10 bases. V shed 4 bases, J shed 7 bases, and the junction held 10 bases outside the gene matches. Germline CDR1 and CDR2: SQVTM and ANQGSEA. This CDR3 contains 15 residues. CDR3 nucleotide sequence: TGCAGCGTTGGAAGCGCAGCGGGAGGGCGGAATGAGCAGTTCTTC. It translates to CSVGSAAGGRNEQFF.

The rearrangement links TRBV3-1 to TRBJ2-3; TRBD2 aligns across 7 bases. The CDR3 has 15 amino acids. V dropped 3 bases and J dropped 4; count of bases not matched to a gene: 7. Germline V gene lookup returns CDR1 LGHDT and CDR2 YNNKEL (reference sequence). The CDR3 loop reads CASSQASGGPDTQYF. The CDR3 region has the DNA TGTGCCAGCAGCCAGGCTTCGGGAGGTCCAGATACGCAGTATTTT.

The chain carries TRBV29-1 and TRBJ2-3, with 7 bases aligning to TRBD1. The CDR3 has 13 amino acids. Germline trimming cut 7 bases from V and 6 bases from J; bases unmatched to any gene: 10. The germline CDR1 and CDR2 sequences are SQVTM and ANQGSEA. CDR3 in amino acids: CSARTPRGDTQYF. For the CDR3, the DNA is TGCAGCGCCCGGACACCCAGGGGGGATACGCAGTATTTT.

This clonotype was counted only a few times. V usage is TRBV6-1 and J usage is TRBJ1-4, with TRBD1 as a possible D gene (5 bases). CDR1 and CDR2 from the germline V gene are MNHNS and SASEGT. The CDR3 runs 15 residues. Trimming left V 1 base short and J 4 bases short, with 10 bases between. The CDR3 sequence: CASSEGDRRNEKLFF. The CDR3 DNA follows: TGTGCCAGCAGTGAAGGGGACCGGCGTAATGAAAAACTGTTTTTT.

This clonotype has a handful of counts. The chain recombines TRBV10-1 with TRBJ2-3, with D maybe TRBD1 (6 bases). Germline-derived CDR1 and CDR2 are WNHNN and SYGVQD (reference sequence). With 10 bases removed from V and 0 bases from J, the gap between germline ends came to 11 bases. The CDR3 contains 13 residues. As DNA, the CDR3 is TGCGCCACGAGGGACACCAGCACAGATACGCAGTATTTT. Translated: CATRDTSTDTQYF.

Note on this clonotype: The junction and the germline gene differ at one end; a read error may be behind it. The rearrangement joins TRBV20-1 to TRBJ2-5; 9 bases map to TRBD2. The J call could be wrong; TRBJ2-7 is a better fit for the DNA end. The CDR3 has 14 amino acids. Germline assignment: CDR1 DFQATT and CDR2 SNEGSKA (reference sequence). The chain's CDR3 is CNARGAGGPPEQYF. DNA for the CDR3: TGCAATGCTAGAGGGGCGGGAGGGCCGCCCGAGCAGTACTTC.